Below are 18 T cell receptor beta chains sequenced from a single sample in a study of T cells in Graves' hyperthyroidism and ophthalmopathy. Amplified TCR beta CDR3 regions derived from RNA transcripts. HTBI primers were the set used in a first-round RT-PCR of the TCR CDR3. One entry per CDR3 protein results from TCRdb running MiXCR on the multiplex PCR reads. This table has fewer than 600,000 distinct CDR3 sequences, around 15% appearing once. Material: blood. The receptors derive from a woman in her thirties or forties with Graves' hyperthyroidism.

The chain links TRBV7-3 to TRBJ2-1; D is unresolved. The CDR3 runs 15 residues. The germline V and J ends were trimmed by 6 bases and 9 bases, with 21 bases remaining between them. CDR1 is SGHTA and CDR2 is FQGTGA in the germline V gene. The CDR3 loop is CASSLGGLYASEQFF. CDR3 DNA: TGTGCCAGCAGTTTGGGCGGCCTGTACGCTAGTGAGCAGTTCTTC.

The chain's CDR3 is CASSLPGAGNTIYF. The CDR3, as DNA: TGTGCCAGCAGCCTCCCCGGTGCTGGAAACACCATATATTTT. V is TRBV7-2 and J is TRBJ1-3; D gene unclear. Germline CDR1 SGHTA, CDR2 FQGNSA. Trimming took off 5 bases at V and 2 bases at J, with 10 bases between the two ends. CDR3 length: 14 amino acids.

This clonotype has at least ten counts. The rearrangement links TRBV3-1 to TRBJ2-1; D is undetermined. The germline V and J ends were trimmed by 3 bases and 8 bases, with 11 bases remaining between them. Germline V CDR1 and CDR2: LGHDT, YNNKEL (reference sequence). The CDR3 is 13 amino acids. The CDR3 spells CASSQSLVDEQFF. CDR3 DNA sequence: TGTGCCAGCAGCCAGAGTCTTGTGGATGAGCAGTTCTTC.

This clonotype occurred a few times. The gene calls are TRBV4-2 and TRBJ2-1, with 8 bases fitting TRBD2. V lost 0 bases and J lost 8; bases outside the gene matches: 6. Germline CDR1 reads LGHNA; CDR2 reads YNFKEQ. This CDR3 comprises 15 residues. The DNA of the CDR3 is TGTGCCAGCAGCCAAGATGGGCGGGGGGAGGATGAGCAGTTCTTC. Amino acids: CASSQDGRGEDEQFF.

This chain joins TRBV6-7 and TRBJ2-5, with 10 bases aligning to TRBD1. TRBV6-7 is annotated as an ORF whose role is uncertain. J lost 4 bases, V lost 2 bases, and 4 bases had no gene match. This CDR3 comprises 15 residues. The CDR3 sequence: CASSYRDRGGETQYF. The CDR3 region has the DNA TGTGCCAGCAGTTACCGGGACAGGGGTGGAGAGACCCAGTACTTC.

J is TRBJ2-7 and V is TRBV19, with D possibly being TRBD1 or TRBD2 (5 bases each). CDR3 length equals 14 residues. Germline V gene sequence: CDR1 LNHDA, CDR2 SQIVND (reference sequence). V was cut by 5 bases and J by 4 bases, with 15 bases left in between. The DNA for the CDR3 is TGTGCCAGTAGTGGATACAAGGGGAGTTACGAGCAGTACTTC. This encodes CASSGYKGSYEQYF.

This clonotype was recorded many times. V usage is TRBV28 and J usage is TRBJ2-7; a possible D gene is TRBD1 (6 bases). Per the germline V gene, CDR1 is MDHEN and CDR2 is SYDVKM. V was clipped by 3 bases and J by 5 bases, with 14 bases between them. This CDR3 is 14 amino acids long. The CDR3 nucleotides are TGTGCCAGCAGTTTGGGGGCAGGGTCGGACGAGCAGTACTTC. Translating gives CASSLGAGSDEQYF.

J is TRBJ2-7 and V is TRBV19; TRBD2 matches 11 bases. Losses at the gene ends were 2 bases for V and 5 bases for J; bases not matched to a gene: 5. The V gene's germline CDR1 is LNHDA and CDR2 SQIVND (reference sequence). This CDR3 is 15 amino acids long. CDR3 region: CASSISLAGGDEQYF. In DNA form, the CDR3 reads TGTGCCAGTAGTATAAGCCTAGCGGGAGGTGACGAGCAGTACTTC.

This clonotype showed up many times. The genes are TRBV20-1 and TRBJ2-7; 12 bases line up with TRBD2. This CDR3 region has 16 residues. Germline loops: CDR1 DFQATT, CDR2 SNEGSKA (reference sequence). V shed 0 bases and J 6 bases; nucleotides not matched to a gene: 9. Written as DNA, the CDR3 is TGCAGTGCTAGAGATTGGAAGCTAGCGGGAGGGACCGAGCAGTACTTC. It specifies CSARDWKLAGGTEQYF.

This clonotype was seen at least ten times. The J gene is TRBJ2-1, the V gene TRBV5-1; 7 bases agree with TRBD1. CDR1 is SGHRS and CDR2 is YFSETQ in the germline V gene. The ends lost 3 bases at V and 0 bases at J; junction bases unmatched: 6. The CDR3 has 16 amino acids. CDR3 in amino acids: CASSSTGESSYNEQFF. CDR3 nucleotide sequence: TGCGCCAGCAGCTCTACAGGGGAGAGCTCCTACAATGAGCAGTTCTTC.

This clonotype was counted ten times or more. This chain links TRBV24-1 with TRBJ2-6, with D perhaps TRBD1 (6 bases). Per the germline V gene, CDR1 is KGHDR and CDR2 is SFDVKD. The V gene lost 7 bases and the J gene lost 0 bases, with 12 bases spanning the gap. The CDR3 loop spans 16 amino acids. The CDR3 coding sequence is TGTGCCACCAGCCCAGGGGACATCTCTGGGGCCAACGTCCTGACTTTC. It translates to CATSPGDISGANVLTF.

This clonotype has a count of ten or more. The CDR3 protein is CASSLDLAGIDTQYF. The DNA for the CDR3 is TGCGCCAGCAGCTTGGACTTAGCGGGTATTGATACGCAGTATTTT. This chain joins TRBV5-1 and TRBJ2-3; 7 nucleotides agree with TRBD2. V was pared by 0 bases and J by 6 bases, with 7 bases of the junction left unmatched. The CDR3 runs 15 residues. Germline V gene sequence: CDR1 SGHRS, CDR2 YFSETQ.

This clonotype has at least ten counts. The rearrangement links TRBV30 to TRBJ1-1; D gene unclear. Trimming removed 4 bases from V and 4 bases from J, with 10 bases in between. Germline loops: CDR1 GTSNPN, CDR2 SVGIG (reference sequence). CDR3 length: 12 residues. The CDR3 region has the DNA TGTGCCTGGACCCCCCTGGGCACTGAAGCTTTCTTT. Translating gives CAWTPLGTEAFF. The whole variable domain, remainder taken from reference TRBV30 and TRBJ1-1, is SQTIHQWPATLVQPVGSPLSLECTVEGTSNPNLYWYRQAAGRGLQLLFYSVGIGQISSEVPQNLSASRPQDRQFILSSKKLLLSDSGFYLCAWTPLGTEAFFGQGTRLTVV.

The rearrangement uses TRBV6-1 and TRBJ2-1; a possible D gene is TRBD1 (6 bases). CDR1 and CDR2 from the germline V gene are MNHNS and SASEGT. The CDR3 length is 17 residues. V shed 6 bases and J shed 1 base, with 19 bases lying between them. Here the CDR3 reads CASSHPPGHNSYNEQFF. CDR3 nucleotides: TGTGCCAGCAGCCACCCGCCGGGACACAATTCCTACAATGAGCAGTTCTTC.

The CDR3 loop is CASSGGQGKNSNQPQHF. CDR3 DNA: TGTGCCAGCTCGGGGGGACAGGGGAAGAATAGCAATCAGCCCCAGCATTTT. The chain employs TRBV18 and TRBJ1-5, with TRBD1 matching 10 bases. Germline CDR1 reads KGHSH; CDR2 reads LQKENI. Trimming cost V 6 bases and J 0 bases; bases outside gene matches: 8. This CDR3 comprises 17 residues.

This clonotype was seen ten or more times. CDR3 bases: TGCAGTGCTCAAAAGACTAGCGGCACCACAGATACGCAGTATTTT. As protein: CSAQKTSGTTDTQYF. The V gene is TRBV20-1, the J gene TRBJ2-3, with 9 bases fitting TRBD2. This CDR3 contains 15 residues. Germline V CDR1 and CDR2: DFQATT, SNEGSKA (reference sequence). The V segment lost 5 bases and the J segment 2 bases; nucleotides outside the gene matches: 8.

V is TRBV5-1 and J is TRBJ1-3; D unclear. Trimming removed 4 bases at V and 1 base at J, with 12 bases between. Per the germline V gene, CDR1 is SGHRS and CDR2 is YFSETQ. This CDR3 is 15 amino acids long. CDR3 in DNA: TGCGCCAGCAGCCGACTCCCCGAGTCTGGAAACACCATATATTTT. This translates into CASSRLPESGNTIYF.

This clonotype was observed at least ten times. This chain joins TRBV11-2 and TRBJ2-3, with 14 bases lining up with TRBD2. Germline V gene sequence: CDR1 SGHAT, CDR2 FQNNGV. The CDR3 consists of 18 residues. J was trimmed by 6 bases and V by 0 bases; bases with no gene match: 8. The CDR3 DNA reads as TGTGCCAGCAGCTTAGAGCCGGGACTAGCGGGAGATGTTGATACGCAGTATTTT. Translated, it gives CASSLEPGLAGDVDTQYF.